Presented here are 24 T cell receptor beta chains from one specimen sequenced in a study of T cells in Graves' hyperthyroidism and ophthalmopathy. TCR beta CDR3 regions were amplified from RNA. First-round RT-PCR targeting the TCR CDR3 was performed with the HTBI primer set. Each CDR3 protein gets one entry after TCRdb re-called the multiplex PCR reads with MiXCR. This sample yields more than 350,000 distinct CDR3 sequences, of which roughly 17% are seen a single time; approximately 35% belongs to the top ten. The sample comprised blood. Receptor source: a woman in her 30s with Graves' hyperthyroidism that later progressed to Graves' ophthalmopathy.

The V gene is TRBV29-1, the J gene TRBJ1-2; D gene uncertain. The CDR3 has 13 amino acids. V lost 4 bases to trimming and J lost 4 bases, with 13 bases between them. Germline V gene sequence: CDR1 SQVTM, CDR2 ANQGSEA. CDR3 residues: CSVGQRDGYGYTF. The CDR3 DNA reads as TGCAGCGTTGGTCAGCGGGATGGCTATGGCTACACCTTC.

The chain couples TRBV20-1 to TRBJ1-3, with 8 bases lining up with TRBD1. Germline CDR1 DFQATT, CDR2 SNEGSKA (reference sequence). CDR3 length: 15 residues. J was trimmed by 6 bases and V by 5 bases; bases with no gene match: 12. For the CDR3, the DNA is TGCAGTGCTTTAAACGGCGGACAGGGCTTAAACACCATATATTTT. Translated, it gives CSALNGGQGLNTIYF.

The rearrangement uses TRBV3-1 and TRBJ1-6; D remains ambiguous. The CDR3 runs to 12 residues. V lost 3 bases, J lost 9 bases, and 6 bases lay in between. Germline values: CDR1 LGHDT, CDR2 YNNKEL (reference sequence). For the CDR3, the DNA is TGTGCCAGCAGCCACGGGGTTTCACCCCTCCACTTT. It specifies CASSHGVSPLHF.

This clonotype has only a few counts. The rearrangement uses TRBV2 and TRBJ2-2; D uncertain. The CDR3 sequence is 14 residues long. V lost 0 bases to trimming and J lost 4 bases, with 6 bases between them. CDR1 is SNHLY, CDR2 FYNNEI, per germline. CDR3: CASSEAGFTGELFF. The CDR3 bases are TGTGCCAGCAGTGAAGCAGGGTTCACCGGGGAGCTGTTTTTT.

This clonotype was observed at least ten times. The rearrangement links TRBV2 to TRBJ2-7, with D possibly being TRBD1 (5 bases). In germline, CDR1 is SNHLY, CDR2 FYNNEI. The CDR3 covers 12 residues. V lost 5 bases, J lost 7 bases, and 12 bases lay in between. CDR3 coding DNA: TGTGCCAGCAGTAAAGGGGCCGGTGAGCAGTACTTC. Its translation: CASSKGAGEQYF.

At least ten counts were recorded for this clonotype. The chain carries TRBV30 and TRBJ1-1, with D maybe TRBD1 (6 bases). V was trimmed by 2 bases and J by 3 bases, leaving 13 bases between them. Germline CDR1 GTSNPN, CDR2 SVGIG (reference sequence). The CDR3 has 14 residues. Here the CDR3 DNA reads TGTGCCTGGAGTCGGACCGGGGGCGACACTGAAGCTTTCTTT. It encodes CAWSRTGGDTEAFF.

About this clonotype itself: It may be a read error: a sequence one base away is much more abundant. The J gene is TRBJ2-3, the V gene TRBV11-2; D may be TRBD2 (5 bases). The CDR3 extends over 15 amino acids. Germline V gene data show CDR1 as SGHAT and CDR2 as FQNNGV. DNA of the CDR3: TGTGCCAGCAGTTCTTCTAGCTTTAGCACAGATACGCGGTATTTT. Translating gives CASSSSSFSTDTRYF.

This clonotype was detected many times. The rearrangement uses TRBV18 and TRBJ1-1; D unclear. The germline V and J ends were trimmed by 3 bases and 3 bases, with 17 bases remaining between them. The CDR3 covers 16 residues. Looked up from germline, CDR1 is KGHSH and CDR2 is LQKENI. The CDR3 loop reads CASSPLPWRRDTEAFF. CDR3 DNA sequence: TGTGCCAGCTCACCGTTGCCCTGGCGTAGGGACACTGAAGCTTTCTTT. The variable domain in full, with the rest retrieved from reference TRBV18 and TRBJ1-1, is NAGVMQNPRHLVRRRGQEARLRCSPMKGHSHVYWYRQLPEEGLKFMVYLQKENIIDESGMPKERFSAEFPKEGPSILRIQQVVRGDSAAYFCASSPLPWRRDTEAFFGQGTRLTVV.

This clonotype was seen repeatedly, ten times or more. The chain recombines TRBV20-1 with TRBJ2-3, with 10 bases aligning to TRBD2. The CDR3 sequence is 15 residues long. CDR1 is DFQATT and CDR2 is SNEGSKA in the germline V gene (reference sequence). Trimming removed 1 base from V and 1 base from J; junction bases left unmatched: 2. CDR3 coding DNA: TGCAGTGCTAGAGGAACTAGCGGGGGCACAGATACGCAGTATTTT. Translated, it gives CSARGTSGGTDTQYF.

This clonotype appeared a single time. A much larger clone differs by one base, so this may be a read error. The genes are TRBV5-1 and TRBJ2-3; D not resolved. Matching the DNA end better, TRBJ1-5 makes the J call doubtful. This CDR3 has 16 residues. Germline CDR1 and CDR2: SGHRS and YFSETQ. The DNA of the CDR3 is TGCGCCAGCAGCTTGGTGACTAGCGGGAGCACAGATACGCAGCATTTT. Translating gives CASSLVTSGSTDTQHF.

V is TRBV9 and J is TRBJ2-3; 9 bases match TRBD1. Trimming removed 3 bases from V and 4 bases from J; junction bases left unmatched: 6. CDR1 and CDR2 (germline): SGDLS, YYNGEE. CDR3 length equals 15 residues. CDR3 region: CASSEEGQGPDTQYF. DNA for the CDR3: TGTGCCAGCAGCGAGGAGGGACAGGGACCAGATACGCAGTATTTT.

This clonotype was recorded at least ten times. This chain joins TRBV12-3 or TRBV12-4 and TRBJ2-7; TRBD2 aligns across 8 bases. The length of the CDR3 is 15 residues. The junction had 7 bases not matched to a gene; V was cut back by 5 bases and J by 1 base. The chain's CDR3 is CASSPNSGASYEQYF. The CDR3 DNA reads TGTGCCAGCAGTCCCAATAGCGGGGCTTCCTACGAGCAGTACTTC.

This clonotype was counted at least ten times. The genes are TRBV28 and TRBJ2-1; D call uncertain. Trimming left V 2 bases short and J 7 bases short, with 12 bases between. CDR3 length: 14 amino acids. Looked up from germline, CDR1 is MDHEN and CDR2 is SYDVKM. CDR3 protein: CASSLAPGGNEQFF. CDR3 sequence (DNA): TGTGCCAGCAGTTTAGCCCCCGGCGGTAATGAGCAGTTCTTC. Supplemented by reference TRBV28 and TRBJ2-1, the full variable domain reads DVKVTQSSRYLVKRTGEKVFLECVQDMDHENMFWYRQDPGLGLRLIYFSYDVKMKEKGDIPEGYSVSREKKERFSLILESASTNQTSMYLCASSLAPGGNEQFFGPGTRLTVL.

This clonotype was detected ten times or more. The chain has TRBV28 and TRBJ1-1; the D is unclear. Germline lookup yields CDR1 MDHEN and CDR2 SYDVKM. Trimming took off 4 bases at V and 4 bases at J, with 16 bases between the two ends. This CDR3 has 15 residues. The DNA for the CDR3 is TGTGCCAGCAGTTACGAAGTCGGTTTTGCCACTGAAGCTTTCTTT. The encoded protein is CASSYEVGFATEAFF.

This clonotype has ten or more counts. J is TRBJ2-1 and V is TRBV12-3 or TRBV12-4, with 9 nucleotides matching TRBD1. The CDR3 loop spans 17 amino acids. V shed 4 bases and J 0 bases; nucleotides not matched to a gene: 7. This chain's CDR3 is CASSSGQGITSYNEQFF. The CDR3 DNA is TGTGCCAGCAGTTCCGGACAGGGGATAACCTCCTACAATGAGCAGTTCTTC.

The table lists this clonotype with many counts. The J gene is TRBJ1-5, the V gene TRBV25-1; D ambiguous. V lost 3 bases, J lost 1 base, and 19 bases lay in between. Germline assignment: CDR1 MGHDK and CDR2 SYGVNS. The CDR3 length is 18 residues. The CDR3 sequence: CASSEAQPEDISNQPQHF. The CDR3 coding sequence is TGTGCCAGCAGTGAGGCCCAACCCGAGGATATAAGCAATCAGCCCCAGCATTTT.

The V call is TRBV6-1, the J call TRBJ2-2, with TRBD2 matching 8 bases. This CDR3 is 14 amino acids long. The germline gives CDR1 MNHNS, CDR2 SASEGT. After removal of 6 bases from V and 5 bases from J, the junction contained 5 bases not matched to a gene. The CDR3 here is CASRGLEATGELFF. The CDR3 region has the DNA TGTGCCAGCAGGGGACTAGAGGCGACCGGGGAGCTGTTTTTT.

This clonotype was recorded many times. The chain employs TRBV2 and TRBJ1-5; D might be TRBD1 (5 bases). The germline V and J ends were trimmed by 5 bases and 6 bases, with 11 bases remaining between them. Germline V gene data show CDR1 as SNHLY and CDR2 as FYNNEI. CDR3 length: 13 residues. CDR3 in amino acids: CASSRQGPQPQHF. CDR3 sequence (DNA): TGTGCCAGCAGTCGGCAGGGACCTCAGCCCCAGCATTTT.

This clonotype was seen many times. This chain uses TRBV11-2 with TRBJ2-7, with 15 bases lining up with TRBD2. CDR3 length: 16 amino acids. Germline V gene sequence: CDR1 SGHAT, CDR2 FQNNGV. V lost 5 bases to trimming and J lost 7 bases; unmatched junction nucleotides: 9. CDR3 sequence reads: CASSPGTSGRIKEQYF. The CDR3 coding sequence is TGTGCCAGCAGCCCGGGGACTAGCGGGAGGATTAAAGAGCAGTACTTC.

This clonotype has a count of ten or more. The chain links TRBV7-9 to TRBJ2-1; D remains unclear. Between the trimmed V and J ends, which lost 1 base and 2 bases, there was a span of 6 bases. Germline lookup yields CDR1 SEHNR and CDR2 FQNEAQ (reference sequence). CDR3 length: 14 amino acids. In nucleotides, the CDR3 is TGTGCCAGCAGCTTAGGCAGTACCTACAATGAGCAGTTCTTC. This encodes CASSLGSTYNEQFF. Full variable domain (remainder filled in from reference TRBV7-9 and TRBJ2-1): DTGVSQNPRHKITKRGQNVTFRCDPISEHNRLYWYRQTLGQGPEFLTYFQNEAQLEKSRLLSDRFSAERPKGSFSTLEIQRTEQGDSAMYLCASSLGSTYNEQFFGPGTRLTVL.

J is TRBJ2-7 and V is TRBV20-1; D tentatively reads TRBD1 or TRBD2 (5 bases each). Between the trimmed V and J ends, which lost 6 bases and 3 bases, there was a span of 12 bases. Germline CDR1 DFQATT, CDR2 SNEGSKA (reference sequence). The CDR3 extends over 12 amino acids. This CDR3 reads CSALRDGYEQYF. The CDR3 DNA follows: TGCAGTGCCCTTAGGGACGGCTACGAGCAGTACTTC.

V usage is TRBV29-1 and J usage is TRBJ1-1; TRBD1 matches at 9 bases. The CDR3 has 13 amino acids. Germline V gene sequence: CDR1 SQVTM, CDR2 ANQGSEA. V trimming: 7 bases; J trimming: 3 bases; junction bases outside the gene matches: 6. CDR3 nucleotides: TGCAGCGCCCGGACAGGGGCGGACACTGAAGCTTTCTTT. It codes for CSARTGADTEAFF.

This clonotype appeared a few times. The CDR3 DNA reads TGCAGTGCTAGACGGTCAGGGGGCTCAAACATTCAGTACTTC. Protein product: CSARRSGGSNIQYF. V is TRBV20-1 and J is TRBJ2-4; 8 nucleotides line up with TRBD1. Trimming at V came to 2 bases and at J to 6 bases, leaving 6 bases not matched to a gene. This CDR3 region has 14 residues. Germline values: CDR1 DFQATT, CDR2 SNEGSKA (reference sequence).

The chain has TRBV5-1 and TRBJ2-2, with D possibly TRBD2 on 5 matching bases. Trimming stripped 2 bases from V and 5 bases from J, with 10 bases between. Looked up from germline, CDR1 is SGHRS and CDR2 is YFSETQ. CDR3 length: 14 amino acids. CDR3 amino acids: CASSFRRGTGELFF. CDR3 DNA sequence: TGCGCCAGCAGCTTCAGAAGAGGGACCGGGGAGCTGTTTTTT.